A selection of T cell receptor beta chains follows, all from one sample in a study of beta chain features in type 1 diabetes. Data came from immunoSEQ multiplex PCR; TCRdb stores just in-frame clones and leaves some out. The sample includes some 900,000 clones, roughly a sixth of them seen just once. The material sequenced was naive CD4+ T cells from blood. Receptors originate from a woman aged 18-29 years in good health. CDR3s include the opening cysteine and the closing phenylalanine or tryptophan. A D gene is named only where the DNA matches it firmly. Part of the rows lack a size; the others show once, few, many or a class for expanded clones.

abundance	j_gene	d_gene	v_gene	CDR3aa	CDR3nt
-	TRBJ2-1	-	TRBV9	CASSAQGGSYNEQFF	TGTGCCAGCAGCGCCCAGGGGGGGTCCTACAATGAGCAGTTCTTC
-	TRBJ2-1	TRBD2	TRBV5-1	CASSSTSGAGDEQFF	TGCGCCAGCAGCTCGACTAGCGGGGCAGGGGATGAGCAGTTCTTC
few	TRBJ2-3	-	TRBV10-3	CAIRGSSADTQYF	TGTGCCATCAGGGGTTCGAGTGCAGATACGCAGTATTTT
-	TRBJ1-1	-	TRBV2	CASKANTRNTEAFF	TGTGCCAGCAAAGCGAACACCCGGAACACTGAAGCTTTCTTT
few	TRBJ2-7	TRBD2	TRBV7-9	CASSVGTIGYEQYF	TGTGCCAGCAGCGTCGGGACTATCGGCTACGAGCAGTACTTC
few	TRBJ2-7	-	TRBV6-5	CASSHQFSGTYEQYF	TGTGCCAGCAGCCACCAATTCTCCGGGACCTACGAGCAGTACTTC
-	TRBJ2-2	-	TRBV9	CASSVDGSHTGELFF	TGTGCCAGCAGCGTAGACGGCAGCCACACCGGGGAGCTGTTTTTT
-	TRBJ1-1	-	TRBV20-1	CSARGNTEAFF	TGCAGTGCTAGAGGAAACACTGAAGCTTTCTTT
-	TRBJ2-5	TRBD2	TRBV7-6	CASSMGLAREETQYF	TGTGCCAGCAGCATGGGACTAGCGAGAGAAGAGACCCAGTACTTC
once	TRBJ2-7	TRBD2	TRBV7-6	CASSLTSGSSYEQYF	TGTGCCAGCAGCTTGACTAGCGGGAGCTCCTACGAGCAGTACTTC
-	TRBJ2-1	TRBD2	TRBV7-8	CASSREAGGPYNEQFF	TGTGCCAGCAGCCGAGAAGCGGGAGGGCCCTACAATGAGCAGTTCTTC
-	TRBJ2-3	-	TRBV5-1	CASSLEFTDTQYF	TGCGCCAGCAGCTTGGAATTCACAGATACGCAGTATTTT
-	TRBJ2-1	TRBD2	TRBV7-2	CASSPNSWTSLNNEQFF	TGTGCCAGCAGCCCTAATTCCTGGACTAGCCTGAACAATGAGCAGTTCTTC
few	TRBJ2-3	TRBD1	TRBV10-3	CAIRRDRQSDTQYF	TGTGCCATCAGGCGGGACAGGCAGTCCGATACGCAGTATTTT
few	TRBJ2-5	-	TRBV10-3	CAISEGRLYQETQYF	TGTGCCATCAGTGAGGGCAGGCTGTACCAAGAGACCCAGTACTTC
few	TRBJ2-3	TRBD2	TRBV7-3	CASRASGLATDTQYF	TGTGCCAGCAGGGCTAGCGGGCTTGCTACAGATACGCAGTATTTT